A selection of T cell receptor beta chains follows, all from one sample in a study of CD8+ T cells in alopecia areata. Only in-frame clones appear in the TCRdb table, and some are missing; sequencing was by immunoSEQ multiplex PCR. The sample holds 130,000 or so clones, approximately 47% seen once. Sequenced material: NKG2D-low CD8+ T cells sorted from blood. These receptors were taken from a human donor with alopecia areata. CDR3s include the opening cysteine and the closing phenylalanine or tryptophan. The D gene is left open where the match is weak. Not every row has a clone size; where given, it reads once, few, many or a size class.

V gene: TRBV7-8
clone size: .
J gene: TRBJ2-5
D gene: .
CDR3 protein: CASSPERAKTQYF
CDR3 DNA: TGTGCCAGCAGCCCAGAGAGGGCGAAGACCCAGTACTTC

V gene: TRBV29-1
clone size: .
J gene: TRBJ2-1
D gene: .
CDR3 protein: CSVGPNNEQFF
CDR3 DNA: TGCAGCGTGGGACCAAACAATGAGCAGTTCTTC

V gene: TRBV30
clone size: .
J gene: TRBJ1-5
D gene: .
CDR3 protein: CAWSVGGRNQPQHF
CDR3 DNA: TGTGCCTGGAGTGTAGGGGGGAGAAATCAGCCCCAGCATTTT

V gene: TRBV4-1
clone size: few
J gene: TRBJ2-4
D gene: .
CDR3 protein: CASSQDQNIQYF
CDR3 DNA: TGCGCCAGCAGCCAAGACCAAAACATTCAGTACTTC

V gene: TRBV5-6
clone size: .
J gene: TRBJ2-5
D gene: TRBD2
CDR3 protein: CASNSEGTGGPRETQYF
CDR3 DNA: TGTGCCAGCAACTCCGAGGGAACGGGGGGGCCTCGGGAGACCCAGTACTTC

V gene: TRBV29-1
clone size: .
J gene: TRBJ2-1
D gene: TRBD2
CDR3 protein: CSLYGPGGEQFF
CDR3 DNA: TGCAGCCTCTACGGCCCGGGAGGTGAGCAGTTCTTC

V gene: TRBV30
clone size: .
J gene: TRBJ1-5
D gene: TRBD1
CDR3 protein: CAWRQGVGQPQHF
CDR3 DNA: TGTGCCTGGAGACAGGGGGTAGGTCAGCCCCAGCATTTT

V gene: TRBV7-9
clone size: .
J gene: TRBJ2-3
D gene: .
CDR3 protein: CASSSEGVRADTQYF
CDR3 DNA: TGTGCCAGCAGCTCCGAGGGGGTCCGAGCAGATACGCAGTATTTT

V gene: TRBV5-1
clone size: few
J gene: TRBJ2-3
D gene: .
CDR3 protein: CASSALRTRTDTQYF
CDR3 DNA: TGCGCCAGCAGCGCTCTCCGTACCCGCACAGATACGCAGTATTTT

V gene: TRBV29-1
clone size: .
J gene: TRBJ2-7
D gene: .
CDR3 protein: CSVEFGGLYEQYF
CDR3 DNA: TGCAGCGTTGAGTTCGGGGGACTCTACGAGCAGTACTTC

V gene: TRBV29-1
clone size: few
J gene: TRBJ1-1
D gene: .
CDR3 protein: CSVGVGSEAFF
CDR3 DNA: TGCAGCGTTGGGGTGGGATCTGAAGCTTTCTTT

V gene: TRBV30
clone size: .
J gene: TRBJ2-2
D gene: TRBD1
CDR3 protein: CACQFDGTENTGELFF
CDR3 DNA: TGTGCCTGTCAATTCGACGGGACAGAGAACACCGGGGAGCTGTTTTTT

V gene: TRBV29-1
clone size: .
J gene: TRBJ2-7
D gene: .
CDR3 protein: CSVGEGGPSYEQYF
CDR3 DNA: TGCAGCGTTGGGGAGGGGGGACCCTCCTACGAGCAGTACTTC